This T cell receptor (beta chain) comes out of a study of control samples from healthy donors and cancer patients (TCRdb year 2020). V lost 5 bases and J lost 7 bases; the stretch between them is 14 bases long. The CDR3 contains 13 residues, cysteine and phenylalanine counted. The DNA shown is the 39-base CDR3, in frame from base 1. The CDR1 and CDR2 encoded by the germline V gene (reference sequence) are SEHNR and FQNEAQ. The library was made by the immunoSEQ multiplex PCR assay. Imported from immuneACCESS, the table was reduced by TCRdb to in-frame sequences with V and J called. These copies leave out some clones; in studies compared against another copy, an unresolved V gene accounts for under half, and the cause of the remainder is not known. This sample has some 130,000 clones in its table, and 75% to 95% of those were observed once. Jointly, the top ten make up 2% to 3% of the sample. With regard to this clone: The target of this receptor is not known. No per-base quality is available; no much larger clone lies one base away.

The sequence joins TRBV7-9 to TRBJ1-1, with the D gene not clear enough to name. The sequenced sample was blood. This sequence was found in a man between 35 and 55 years old in good health. The CDR3 protein sequence reads: CASSVGLRNEAFF. The nucleotide sequence reads TGTGCCAGCAGCGTTGGACTGAGAAATGAAGCTTTCTTT.